The 21 T cell receptor beta chains below were found in one sample sequenced in a study of blood T cell repertoires in COVID-19. The data were produced by immunoSEQ multiplex PCR, yet TCRdb's version contains in-frame clones alone and is incomplete. This table holds 200,000 to 250,000 clones, roughly 85% found once. Sequencing was done on a sample of peripheral blood. These receptors were taken from a young man who had recovered from COVID-19.

The chain employs TRBV11-2 and TRBJ1-1; unclear D gene. There are 13 residues in the CDR3. The germline V and J ends were trimmed by 1 base and 4 bases, with 7 bases remaining between them. Germline CDR1 is SGHAT and CDR2 is FQNNGV. The CDR3: CASSLGEVTEAFF. The CDR3 region has the DNA TGTGCCAGCAGCTTAGGGGAGGTCACTGAAGCTTTCTTT.

In DNA form, the CDR3 reads TGTGCCAGCAGCTTAGGCGGGGGGCTCCCGATTCCGCCAGGGACCCAGTACTTC. This encodes CASSLGGGLPIPPGTQYF. The chain has TRBV7-8 and TRBJ2-5; TRBD2 matches 8 bases. V shed 1 base and J 7 bases; nucleotides not matched to a gene: 17. Germline V lookup: CDR1 SGHVS, CDR2 FQNEAQ. The CDR3 has 18 residues.

This chain connects TRBV19 to TRBJ1-2; D is unresolved. V was trimmed by 7 bases and J by 4 bases, leaving 13 bases between them. Germline V gene data show CDR1 as LNHDA and CDR2 as SQIVND (reference sequence). The CDR3 contains 13 residues. CDR3 sequence (DNA): TGTGCCAGTACCACAGTAGAAATCTATGGCTACACCTTC. Amino acid sequence: CASTTVEIYGYTF.

On this clone itself: The identical CDR3 is also encoded by other nucleotide sequences in the sample. The chain uses TRBV10-1 and TRBJ1-1; D may be TRBD1 (6 bases). Deletions cut 3 bases from V and 1 base from J, with 12 bases between. The CDR3 has 15 residues. The germline V gene encodes CDR1 WNHNN and CDR2 SYGVQD (reference sequence). The DNA for the CDR3 is TGCGCCAGCAGTGAATCGGGCAGGGGGAACACTGAAGCTTTCTTT. Translation gives CASSESGRGNTEAFF.

V usage is TRBV27 and J usage is TRBJ2-2, with D possibly matching TRBD2 (6 bases). The CDR3 extends over 12 amino acids. The V gene's germline CDR1 is MNHEY and CDR2 SMNVEV (reference sequence). Trimming left V 9 bases short and J 6 bases short, with 11 bases between. The CDR3 region has the DNA TGTGCCAGGAATGGAGGGCCCGGGGAGCTGTTTTTT. It yields the protein CARNGGPGELFF.

This chain joins TRBV7-7 and TRBJ2-7, with TRBD1 matching 7 bases. The CDR3 has 14 amino acids. J was trimmed by 2 bases and V by 1 base; bases with no gene match: 2. CDR1 and CDR2 (germline): SSHAT, FNYEAQ (reference sequence). The DNA of the CDR3 is TGTGCCAGCAGCTTAGACAGGGGTCCCTACGAGCAGTACTTC. Amino acid sequence: CASSLDRGPYEQYF.

This clone was recorded a few times. The sample carries other DNA sequences with the same CDR3. The rearrangement joins TRBV18 to TRBJ1-5; D is perhaps TRBD1 (6 bases). The CDR3 is 14 residues long. The germline V gene encodes CDR1 KGHSH and CDR2 LQKENI. The V gene lost 4 bases and the J gene lost 7 bases, with 14 bases spanning the gap. In DNA form, the CDR3 reads TGTGCCAGCTCACGCGGGGGCGAGGGGCAGCCCCAGCATTTT. The encoded protein is CASSRGGEGQPQHF. The whole variable domain, filled in from reference TRBV18 and TRBJ1-5, reads NAGVMQNPRHLVRRRGQEARLRCSPMKGHSHVYWYRQLPEEGLKFMVYLQKENIIDESGMPKERFSAEFPKEGPSILRIQQVVRGDSAAYFCASSRGGEGQPQHFGDGTRLSIL.

The chain couples TRBV5-1 to TRBJ1-2; TRBD1 matches at 7 bases. The CDR3 loop spans 15 amino acids. Germline trimming cut 5 bases from V and 4 bases from J; bases unmatched to any gene: 11. The germline V gene has CDR1 SGHRS and CDR2 YFSETQ. The CDR3: CASSQPGQVAYGYTF. CDR3 nucleotide sequence: TGCGCCAGCAGTCAGCCCGGACAGGTAGCCTATGGCTACACCTTC.

This clone was found a few times. The CDR3 spells CASSNIPYSPLHF. DNA for the CDR3: TGTGCCAGTAGTAACATCCCCTATTCACCCCTCCACTTT. The chain combines TRBV19 with TRBJ1-6; no clear D gene. The CDR3 extends over 13 amino acids. CDR1 is LNHDA, CDR2 SQIVND, per germline (reference sequence). V dropped 4 bases and J dropped 8 bases, with 9 bases sitting between them.

The V and J genes are TRBV18 and TRBJ2-7; TRBD1 is a possible D gene (6 bases). CDR3 length: 16 residues. V lost 3 bases and J lost 4, with 19 bases in between. The V gene's germline CDR1 is KGHSH and CDR2 LQKENI. CDR3 nucleotide sequence: TGTGCCAGCTCACCGAGGATAGGGACACAAAGTTACGAGCAGTACTTC. It encodes CASSPRIGTQSYEQYF.

The chain combines TRBV27 with TRBJ1-2; D uncertain. Trimming shortened V by 3 bases and J by 2 bases, and 16 bases separated the two germline ends. This CDR3 region has 16 residues. Germline V lookup: CDR1 MNHEY, CDR2 SMNVEV (reference sequence). The CDR3 bases are TGTGCCAGCAGTTTTATCCTGCCCCGAGGGAACTATGGCTACACCTTC. Its translation is CASSFILPRGNYGYTF.

The J gene is TRBJ1-3, the V gene TRBV5-5, with no clear D. Germline V CDR1 and CDR2: SGHKS, YYEKEE (reference sequence). The CDR3 contains 14 residues. V lost 3 bases and J lost 4, with 11 bases in between. CDR3 DNA: TGTGCCAGCAGCTCGTTTAGAGCCGGAAACACCATATATTTT. It codes for CASSSFRAGNTIYF.

The chain joins TRBV19 to TRBJ2-7, with 9 nucleotides matching TRBD1. The CDR3 contains 15 residues. Germline V gene data show CDR1 as LNHDA and CDR2 as SQIVND (reference sequence). The ends lost 8 bases at V and 4 bases at J; junction bases unmatched: 12. CDR3 protein: CASSASGTGSYEQYF. CDR3 bases: TGTGCCAGTTCGGCGAGCGGGACAGGGTCTTACGAGCAGTACTTC.

V usage is TRBV3-1 (or the pseudogene TRBV3-2) and J usage is TRBJ2-5; no reliable D call. The CDR3 covers 12 residues. V was clipped by 8 bases and J by 0 bases, with 7 bases between them. Germline V gene sequence: CDR1 LGHDT, CDR2 YNNKEL (reference sequence). The CDR3 coding sequence is TGTGCCAGCGGTCGGTACCAAGAGACCCAGTACTTC. Translation gives CASGRYQETQYF.

The rearrangement joins TRBV6-1 to TRBJ1-5; D not resolved. The CDR3 covers 14 residues. Per germline, CDR1 MNHNS and CDR2 SASEGT. The V end was cut by 2 bases, the J end by 6 bases, with 11 bases between. CDR3 in DNA: TGTGCCAGCAGTGAACCGGGGTTTCGTCAGCCCCAGCATTTT. This encodes CASSEPGFRQPQHF.

This sequence joins TRBV4-1 and TRBJ1-3, with 8 nucleotides matching TRBD1. This CDR3 contains 18 residues. V gave up 4 bases and J gave up 4 bases; unmatched junction bases: 15. Germline V lookup: CDR1 MGHRA, CDR2 YSYEKL. CDR3 sequence reads: CASSLTGTGYKLGNTIYF. CDR3 bases: TGCGCCAGCAGCCTCACCGGGACAGGATATAAGTTAGGAAACACCATATATTTT.

This clone appeared a few times. This sample includes further DNA sequences coding for the same CDR3. The chain recombines TRBV30 with TRBJ1-1, with D perhaps TRBD1 (6 bases). The germline V and J ends were trimmed by 7 bases and 0 bases, with 15 bases remaining between them. The germline V gene encodes CDR1 GTSNPN and CDR2 SVGIG (reference sequence). CDR3 length: 14 residues. CDR3 amino acids: CASNRVGMNTEAFF. CDR3 in DNA: TGTGCCTCCAACAGGGTGGGAATGAACACTGAAGCTTTCTTT. The full variable domain, completed using reference TRBV30 and TRBJ1-1, is SQTIHQWPATLVQPVGSPLSLECTVEGTSNPNLYWYRQAAGRGLQLLFYSVGIGQISSEVPQNLSASRPQDRQFILSSKKLLLSDSGFYLCASNRVGMNTEAFFGQGTRLTVV.

The chain couples TRBV5-5 to TRBJ2-7; TRBD1 might be the D (5 bases). This CDR3 comprises 15 residues. Trimming stripped 2 bases from V and 5 bases from J, with 17 bases between. Germline CDR1 reads SGHKS; CDR2 reads YYEKEE (reference sequence). The CDR3, as DNA: TGTGCCAGCAGCTTTAGTGGGGCCTTCATCCACGAGCAGTACTTC. Amino acids: CASSFSGAFIHEQYF.

J is TRBJ2-1 and V is TRBV29-1; 9 positions match TRBD2. J lost 12 bases, V lost 3 bases, and 9 bases had no gene match. The CDR3 is made up of 13 amino acids. CDR1 is SQVTM, CDR2 ANQGSEA, per germline. The CDR3: CSVDLSGGLRQFF. The CDR3 bases are TGCAGCGTTGACCTTAGCGGGGGTCTCCGGCAGTTCTTC.

The chain recombines TRBV10-2 with TRBJ2-7, with 7 bases fitting TRBD1. The CDR3 extends over 15 amino acids. Trimming at V came to 6 bases and at J to 5 bases, leaving 13 bases not matched to a gene. CDR1 is WSHSY, CDR2 SAAADI, per germline. CDR3 protein: CASRNRGSMVDEQYF. CDR3 bases: TGCGCCAGCAGAAACAGGGGTTCGATGGTAGACGAGCAGTACTTC.

This chain connects TRBV10-2 to TRBJ1-1; D is unresolved. This CDR3 comprises 13 residues. Germline CDR1 WSHSY, CDR2 SAAADI. Trimming left V 8 bases short and J 1 base short, with 11 bases between. CDR3 region: CASRGPGNTEAFF. CDR3 nucleotides: TGCGCCAGCCGGGGTCCCGGGAACACTGAAGCTTTCTTT.